This T cell receptor (beta chain) appears in the sequencing data of a study of cytomegalovirus exposure and HLA in healthy donors. Study results and caveats: Per published reports, the classifier diagnosed cytomegalovirus status with high specificity and sensitivity. Confirmation in vitro established that three CMV-associated chains were specific for CMV antigens. There were some V segments, including TRBV6-2 and TRBV6-3, excluded as indistinguishable.

Both 60 Vbeta primers and 13 Jbeta primers went into the PCR. Repertoires were generated with immunoSEQ multiplex PCR, while TCRdb's copy carries only in-frame clones and drops some. The sample has under 150,000 clones; roughly 84% are singletons. Concerning this clone: Its target is unknown.

Germline CDR1 and CDR2: LNHDA and SQIVND (reference sequence). There are 13 residues in the CDR3. Trimming at V came to 7 bases and at J to 2 bases, leaving 5 bases not matched to a gene. The chain has TRBV19 and TRBJ2-7, with 7 bases lining up with TRBD1. The receptor was derived from a boy aged 2 to 10 in good health and CMV-seronegative. The sample consisted of PBMCs. The CDR3 DNA sequence: TGTGCCAGTAACAGGGGCAGTCCCTACGAGCAGTACTTC. It translates to CASNRGSPYEQYF.